Given below is one T cell receptor (beta chain) in context. The sample belongs to a study of CD8 T cells in Susac syndrome. With random hexamers, reverse transcription was performed on about 0.45 to 1 ug of RNA. TCRdb reanalysed the immunoSEQ multiplex PCR reads using MiXCR and keeps one entry per CDR3 protein. The sample consists of some 150,000 distinct CDR3 sequences, about 94% of them appearing once. The patients who served as multiple sclerosis controls were treatment-naive and had stable or active relapsing-remitting disease that fulfilled the revised McDonald criteria. The source is a human donor with multiple sclerosis. Sequencing was performed on CD8+ T cells from PBMCs.

This chain's CDR3 is CASSWTENTEAFF. The CDR3 DNA follows: TGTGCCAGCAGTTGGACAGAGAACACTGAAGCTTTCTTT. The chain couples TRBV27 to TRBJ1-1, with D tentatively TRBD1 (6 bases). This CDR3 region has 13 residues. Trimming removed 4 bases from V and 1 base from J, with 7 bases in between. Germline-derived CDR1 and CDR2 are MNHEY and SMNVEV (reference sequence).